A selection of T cell receptor beta chains follows, all from one sample in a study of blood T cells in healthy people across ages. TCRdb itself ran the 5' RACE reads through MiXCR, one entry per CDR3 protein. This sample yields around 400,000 distinct CDR3 sequences, of which about 49% are seen a single time; approximately 51% belongs to the top ten. The sample was blood. The origin of the receptors is a man between 60 and 75 years old in good health. The CDR3 runs from the conserved cysteine through the conserved F or W. The D gene is left open where the match is weak. Size tells how often a clone was seen (once, few, many) or the class of an expanded clone, and some rows leave it out.

CASTPSRRTQYF | TGCGCCAGCACCCCAAGTCGTCGGACCCAGTACTTC | - | TRBV5-1 | 12 | TRBJ2-5 | many
CATSELSGSPLHF | TGTGCCACCAGTGAACTCAGTGGTTCACCCCTCCACTTT | - | TRBV24-1 | 13 | TRBJ1-6 | -
CASSSRQGAIKLKETQYF | TGTGCCAGCAGTTCTCGACAGGGGGCGATAAAGTTAAAAGAGACCCAGTACTTC | TRBD1 | TRBV6-5 | 18 | TRBJ2-5 | few
CAVNPGQMNTGELFF | TGTGCCGTAAACCCGGGACAGATGAACACCGGGGAGCTGTTTTTT | TRBD1 | TRBV10-3 | 15 | TRBJ2-2 | -
CSGTSGGNNEQFF | TGCAGTGGGACTAGCGGGGGGAACAATGAGCAGTTCTTC | TRBD2 | TRBV20-1 | 13 | TRBJ2-1 | -
CASSPMDRVGYEQYF | TGTGCCAGCAGTCCAATGGACAGGGTAGGGTACGAGCAGTACTTC | TRBD1 | TRBV6-5 | 15 | TRBJ2-7 | -
CASGTGLGGYTF | TGTGCCAGCGGGACAGGGCTTGGAGGCTACACCTTC | TRBD1 | TRBV6-2/TRBV6-3 | 12 | TRBJ1-2 | -
CASPPRGQGRNSPLHF | TGTGCCAGCCCACCCCGCGGCCAGGGGCGGAATTCACCCCTCCACTTT | - | TRBV27 | 16 | TRBJ1-6 | few
CASSLTPPGQGSRGGYTF | TGTGCCAGCAGCTTAACCCCCCCGGGACAGGGTTCTCGGGGTGGCTACACCTTC | TRBD1 | TRBV7-2 | 18 | TRBJ1-2 | many
CASSLSVSGGNQETQFF | TGTGCCAGCAGTTTAAGTGTTAGCGGGGGAAATCAAGAGACCCAGTTCTTC | TRBD2 | TRBV12-3/TRBV12-4 | 17 | TRBJ2-1 | -
CASSDRNLYNEQFF | TGCGCCAGCAGCGACAGGAACCTATACAATGAGCAGTTCTTC | - | TRBV4-3 | 14 | TRBJ2-1 | few
CSAGETGGAYYGYTF | TGCAGTGCGGGAGAAACAGGGGGCGCTTACTATGGCTACACCTTC | TRBD1 | TRBV20-1 | 15 | TRBJ1-2 | -
CASSVVGLLVASDTQYF | TGTGCCAGCAGCGTAGTGGGCTTACTAGTAGCCTCAGATACGCAGTATTTT | - | TRBV9 | 17 | TRBJ2-3 | -
CSVAHEQYF | TGCAGCGTAGCCCACGAGCAGTACTTC | - | TRBV29-1 | 9 | TRBJ2-7 | -
CSARTTGGTDTQYF | TGCAGTGCTAGAACGACAGGCGGCACAGATACGCAGTATTTT | - | TRBV20-1 | 14 | TRBJ2-3 | -
CSARDDTGANYGYTF | TGCAGTGCTAGAGATGATACAGGAGCTAACTATGGCTACACCTTC | - | TRBV20-1 | 15 | TRBJ1-2 | many
CASSPGVAGGDSYEQYF | TGTGCCAGCAGCCCGGGGGTAGCGGGGGGAGATTCCTACGAGCAGTACTTC | TRBD2 | TRBV7-2 | 17 | TRBJ2-7 | -
CAGRTRSGANVLTF | TGTGCCGGACGGACTCGCTCTGGGGCCAACGTCCTGACTTTC | - | TRBV30 | 14 | TRBJ2-6 | few
CASSAGGIIYGYTF | TGTGCCAGCAGCGCAGGGGGCATCATCTATGGCTACACCTTC | TRBD1 | TRBV6-6 | 14 | TRBJ1-2 | many
CASSLLTGGNTEAFF | TGTGCCAGCAGCCTCCTTACAGGGGGTAACACTGAAGCTTTCTTT | TRBD1 | TRBV6-5 | 15 | TRBJ1-1 | few
CASSLAQGDYEQYF | TGTGCCAGCAGCTTAGCGCAGGGGGACTACGAGCAGTACTTC | TRBD1 | TRBV7-9 | 14 | TRBJ2-7 | few
CASRDRTGGAYEQYF | TGTGCCAGCAGGGACAGGACCGGCGGGGCCTACGAGCAGTACTTC | - | TRBV6-1 | 15 | TRBJ2-7 | few
CATRTGANNEQFF | TGTGCCACCCGGACAGGGGCTAACAATGAGCAGTTCTTC | TRBD1 | TRBV12-3/TRBV12-4 | 13 | TRBJ2-1 | many
CASSLGRGLASYEQYF | TGTGCCAGCAGCTTAGGGCGGGGACTAGCCTCCTACGAGCAGTACTTC | TRBD2 | TRBV7-9 | 16 | TRBJ2-7 | -
CASSKRLAGTSTDTQYF | TGTGCCAGCAGCAAAAGACTAGCGGGGACTAGCACAGATACGCAGTATTTT | TRBD2 | TRBV3-1 | 17 | TRBJ2-3 | -
CASKVLVSADTQYF | TGTGCCAGCAAAGTCCTAGTTTCCGCAGATACGCAGTATTTT | - | TRBV2 | 14 | TRBJ2-3 | -
CASSEGTFGSDTQYF | TGTGCCAGCAGTGAAGGGACATTCGGATCAGATACGCAGTATTTT | - | TRBV2 | 15 | TRBJ2-3 | -
CSARLRAGGRDTQYF | TGCAGTGCTCGCCTGAGGGCGGGAGGCCGAGATACGCAGTATTTT | TRBD2 | TRBV20-1 | 15 | TRBJ2-3 | -
CASSYQDYEQYF | TGTGCCAGCAGCTATCAGGACTACGAGCAGTACTTC | - | TRBV28 | 12 | TRBJ2-7 | -
CAWTTVARGEQYF | TGTGCCTGGACCACCGTCGCGCGGGGCGAGCAGTACTTC | - | TRBV30 | 13 | TRBJ2-7 | many
CASSLEWLAGPNEQYF | TGTGCCAGCAGTTTAGAGTGGCTAGCGGGTCCCAACGAGCAGTACTTC | TRBD2 | TRBV12-3/TRBV12-4 | 16 | TRBJ2-7 | few
CSASSLASGMNEQFF | TGCAGTGCTAGTAGTCTCGCTAGCGGGATGAATGAGCAGTTCTTC | TRBD2 | TRBV20-1 | 15 | TRBJ2-1 | few
CAISRAEHNEQFF | TGTGCCATCAGTCGGGCAGAGCACAATGAGCAGTTCTTC | - | TRBV10-3 | 13 | TRBJ2-1 | -
CASSLRGTDPYEQYF | TGTGCCAGCAGTTTACGAGGGACAGACCCCTACGAGCAGTACTTC | TRBD1 | TRBV28 | 15 | TRBJ2-7 | few
CAISGATGGTEAFF | TGTGCCATCAGTGGGGCCACAGGGGGCACTGAAGCTTTCTTT | TRBD1 | TRBV10-3 | 14 | TRBJ1-1 | -
CASSPGVPYEQYF | TGTGCCAGCAGCCCAGGGGTCCCCTACGAGCAGTACTTC | - | TRBV13 | 13 | TRBJ2-7 | -
CASSLQTGGYEQYF | TGCGCCAGCAGCTTGCAGACAGGGGGCTACGAGCAGTACTTC | TRBD1 | TRBV5-1 | 14 | TRBJ2-7 | -
CASSQVGVGGPRDTQYF | TGTGCCAGCAGCCAAGTAGGGGTCGGAGGGCCGAGAGATACGCAGTATTTT | - | TRBV3-1 | 17 | TRBJ2-3 | few
CASSLAVGGEAFF | TGTGCCAGCAGCTTAGCAGTAGGGGGGGAAGCTTTCTTT | - | TRBV7-2 | 13 | TRBJ1-1 | -
CASSTTSSGVRRYF | TGTGCCAGCAGCACCACCTCGAGCGGGGTGAGGAGGTACTTC | TRBD2 | TRBV9 | 14 | TRBJ2-5 | few
CASSYNAGAPGELFF | TGTGCCAGCAGTTACAATGCAGGGGCCCCCGGGGAGCTGTTTTTT | - | TRBV6-6 | 15 | TRBJ2-2 | -
CASSLWDQPQHF | TGTGCCAGCAGCTTGTGGGATCAGCCCCAGCATTTT | - | TRBV5-8 | 12 | TRBJ1-5 | -
CASSPVTGNTQYF | TGTGCCAGCAGCCCCGTGACCGGCAATACGCAGTATTTT | - | TRBV6-2/TRBV6-3 | 13 | TRBJ2-3 | -
CSALGQGYYEQYF | TGCAGTGCTCTAGGACAGGGATACTACGAGCAGTACTTC | TRBD1 | TRBV20-1 | 13 | TRBJ2-7 | -
CASSFQGKGETQYF | TGTGCCAGCAGTTTCCAGGGGAAGGGAGAGACCCAGTACTTC | - | TRBV12-3/TRBV12-4 | 14 | TRBJ2-5 | few
CSASTGAGGRPYEQYF | TGCAGTGCTAGTACGGGGGCGGGGGGCCGTCCCTACGAACAGTACTTC | TRBD2 | TRBV20-1 | 16 | TRBJ2-7 | -
CASSRERGEKLFF | TGCGCCAGCAGCCGAGAGAGGGGGGAAAAACTGTTTTTT | - | TRBV5-1 | 13 | TRBJ1-4 | -
CASSTGIRGLGETQYF | TGTGCCAGCAGCACAGGGATTCGGGGCCTAGGAGAGACCCAGTACTTC | - | TRBV27 | 16 | TRBJ2-5 | -
CASSVRGGGGTDTQYF | TGTGCCAGCAGTGTCCGGGGAGGGGGCGGCACAGATACGCAGTATTTT | - | TRBV6-1 | 16 | TRBJ2-3 | -
CSAPPAGTYNEQFF | TGCAGTGCTCCCCCGGCGGGAACATACAATGAGCAGTTCTTC | - | TRBV20-1 | 14 | TRBJ2-1 | -